This record looks at one T cell receptor beta chain sequence and its context. TCRdb's table, derived via immunoSEQ multiplex PCR, lists solely in-frame clones and lacks some. This sample carries approximately 41,000 clones, around 90% of them seen once, and the ten largest clones take more than 0.5%. The data stem from a study of T cell changes during pregnancy in multiple sclerosis. Germline V CDR1 and CDR2: SGHTA, FQGNSA. V lost 5 bases, J lost 0 bases, and 3 bases stayed unmatched. This CDR3 has 14 residues. The chain is built from TRBV7-2 and TRBJ2-7; 8 bases align to TRBD1. The clonotype comes from a female donor with multiple sclerosis, enrolled in a pregnancy study. The input for sequencing was CD4+ T cells from peripheral blood mononuclear cells, taken in the second trimester of pregnancy. CDR3: CASSRDRSSYEQYF. CDR3 sequence (DNA): TGTGCCAGCAGCCGGGACAGGTCCTCCTACGAGCAGTACTTC.